This T cell receptor (beta chain) appears in the sequencing data of a study of early T cells in non-severe SARS-CoV-2 infection. Study details: Bulk RNA from unsorted whole blood was sequenced; chains were unpaired. Study-wide results and caveats: Missing private and CD4 specificities, VDJdb matching favored anti-spike CD8 responses.

The CDR3 sequence is 16 residues long. Germline CDR1 SGDLS, CDR2 YYNGEE. The trim removed 2 bases at V and 0 bases at J, leaving 2 bases unmatched. This clonotype appeared many times. Its antigen is currently unknown. Unique molecular identifiers were affixed to single, distinct cDNA molecules. TCRdb ran MiXCR on the 5' RACE reads and lists one entry per CDR3 protein. The profile shows about 69,000 distinct CDR3 sequences, 12% of them singletons. J is TRBJ2-1 and V is TRBV9; 10 positions match TRBD2. Sequenced: whole blood. The receptor's source is an adult who was a healthcare worker with PCR-confirmed SARS-CoV-2 infection or an uninfected control (not recorded which). CDR3 sequence (DNA): TGTGCCAGCAGCGTTAGCGGGGGGAGCTCCTACAATGAGCAGTTCTTC. This sequence encodes CASSVSGGSSYNEQFF.